The source of this T cell receptor (beta chain) is a study of PD-L1 blockade in urothelial cancer. About the study: Patients' atezolizumab regimen, 1,200 mg intravenously every 3 weeks, began in about 2014. Once treatment had started, blood was analyzed at 3 weeks (second dose) and again at 6 weeks.

The CDR3 runs 12 residues. CDR1 is SGHDT and CDR2 is YYEEEE in the germline V gene. The V and J ends lost 4 bases and 8 bases respectively, with 12 bases between them. As concerns this clone: Its specificity is unknown.

The study's findings and limits: Blood TCR clonality below the median before treatment was a predictor of better survival.

Spiking of synthetic TCR analog templates was performed in each PCR. The repertoire was sequenced with immunoSEQ multiplex PCR; TCRdb's copy has only in-frame clones and lacks some. The repertoire holds roughly 32,000 clones, roughly 88% seen once, with 30% in the top ten. This rearrangement joins TRBV5-6 to TRBJ1-2; tentative D call: TRBD1 (6 bases). This receptor was obtained from a man aged 60-69 years with urothelial cancer. The material sequenced was PBMCs, taken around atezolizumab (anti-PD-L1) treatment. The CDR3 bases are TGTGCCAGCAGCCAACAGGGTACGGGCTACACCTTC. It codes for CASSQQGTGYTF.